Below, 20 T cell receptor beta chains from the same sample are listed, as sequenced in a study of early T cells in non-severe SARS-CoV-2 infection. MiXCR, applied by TCRdb to the 5' RACE reads, yields one record per CDR3 protein. Among 68,000 or so distinct CDR3 sequences, 12% were seen once, and the ten largest hold around 1.8%. Specimen: whole blood. These receptors all come from an adult who was a healthcare worker with PCR-confirmed SARS-CoV-2 infection or an uninfected control (not recorded which).

V is TRBV29-1 and J is TRBJ1-2, with D perhaps TRBD1 (5 bases). Trimming left V 4 bases short and J 3 bases short, with 12 bases between. Germline loops: CDR1 SQVTM, CDR2 ANQGSEA. This CDR3 contains 13 residues. In nucleotides, the CDR3 is TGCAGCGTTGCCTTCCGGGGCCACTATGGCTACACCTTC. This encodes CSVAFRGHYGYTF.

This clonotype has ten or more counts. The J gene is TRBJ2-1, the V gene TRBV21-1; the table's D call TRBD1 went unverified against the DNA. TRBV21-1 is shown as a pseudogene. The CDR3 runs to 16 residues. For the CDR3, the DNA is TGTGCCAGCAGCAGATCGGGGGGGCGTTTCTACAATGAGCAGTTCTTC. This codes for CASSRSGGRFYNEQFF.

This clonotype has more than one count but fewer than ten. This chain uses TRBV4-3 with TRBJ2-3, with 11 bases identical to TRBD2. The CDR3 extends over 18 amino acids. After removal of 3 bases from V and 2 bases from J, the junction contained 10 bases not matched to a gene. Germline V gives CDR1 LGHNA, CDR2 YSLEER. The CDR3 spells CASSQTPFSGGATDTQYF. DNA for the CDR3: TGCGCCAGCAGCCAGACGCCGTTTAGCGGGGGGGCCACAGATACGCAGTATTTT.

The chain uses TRBV20-1 and TRBJ2-1, with 11 bases matching TRBD2. Per germline, CDR1 DFQATT and CDR2 SNEGSKA (reference sequence). Trimming removed 6 bases from V and 1 base from J; junction bases left unmatched: 5. This CDR3 is 15 amino acids long. CDR3 DNA sequence: TGCAGTGCACCTAGCGGGGGGCCGTCCTACAATGAGCAGTTCTTC. Translated: CSAPSGGPSYNEQFF.

The genes are TRBV6-2 or TRBV6-3 and TRBJ2-5, with D hard to call. V lost 8 bases to trimming and J lost 5 bases, with 12 bases between them. The CDR3 covers 12 residues. In germline, CDR1 is MNHEY, CDR2 SVGEGT. CDR3 in DNA: TGTGCCAGCGGGGATGCGAGGGAGACCCAGTACTTC. Its translation: CASGDARETQYF.

This clonotype came up a few times. The V gene is TRBV7-9, the J gene TRBJ2-1, with 7 bases identical to TRBD1. Looked up from germline, CDR1 is SEHNR and CDR2 is FQNEAQ (reference sequence). After removal of 3 bases from V and 8 bases from J, the junction contained 10 bases not matched to a gene. The CDR3 is made up of 15 amino acids. The CDR3 is CASSFPQGIGDEQFF. As DNA, the CDR3 is TGTGCCAGCAGCTTCCCACAGGGGATAGGCGATGAGCAGTTCTTC.

The chain combines TRBV5-1 with TRBJ2-5; TRBD1 matches 10 bases. V trimming: 4 bases; J trimming: 5 bases; junction bases outside the gene matches: 2. The CDR3 spans 13 residues. The germline V gene has CDR1 SGHRS and CDR2 YFSETQ. The CDR3 region is CASSGTGVETQYF. The CDR3 nucleotides are TGCGCCAGCAGCGGGACAGGGGTGGAGACCCAGTACTTC.

This clonotype has a count of ten or more. CDR3: CSASRDRGYNSPLHF. The DNA of the CDR3 is TGCAGTGCTTCCCGGGACAGGGGCTATAATTCACCCCTCCACTTT. The chain has TRBV20-1 and TRBJ1-6; 10 bases are shared with TRBD1. The CDR3 is made up of 15 amino acids. Germline-derived CDR1 and CDR2 are DFQATT and SNEGSKA (reference sequence). Germline trimming cut 5 bases from V and 3 bases from J; bases unmatched to any gene: 4.

The CDR3 region is CASSPSGGFWEQYF. In DNA form, the CDR3 reads TGTGCCAGCAGCCCCAGCGGGGGATTCTGGGAGCAGTACTTC. The rearrangement uses TRBV7-2 and TRBJ2-7; TRBD2 matches 8 bases. The CDR3 is 14 amino acids. Germline assignment: CDR1 SGHTA and CDR2 FQGNSA. Unmatched junction bases numbered 10, after V lost 5 bases and J lost 7 bases.

The chain links TRBV20-1 to TRBJ2-1, with D perhaps assigned TRBD1 or TRBD2 (5 bases each). V was shortened by 0 bases and J by 0 bases, with 9 bases between the two germline ends. The germline V gene encodes CDR1 DFQATT and CDR2 SNEGSKA (reference sequence). The length of the CDR3 is 15 residues. For the CDR3, the DNA is TGCAGTGCTAGAGACCCTGGGGGCTCCTACAATGAGCAGTTCTTC. It is translated as CSARDPGGSYNEQFF.

This chain connects TRBV6-5 to TRBJ2-7; the match to TRBD2 covers 12 bases. The germline CDR1 and CDR2 sequences are MNHEY and SVGAGI. After removal of 6 bases from V and 5 bases from J, the junction contained 14 bases not matched to a gene. This CDR3 region has 17 residues. Written as DNA, the CDR3 is TGTGCCAGCAGAAAACAGAGGACTAGCGGGGTAAGGAACGAGCAGTACTTC. Translating it yields CASRKQRTSGVRNEQYF.

Many counts were recorded for this clonotype. V and J are TRBV19 and TRBJ2-3, with D maybe TRBD1 (5 bases). The germline V gene encodes CDR1 LNHDA and CDR2 SQIVND (reference sequence). With 5 bases removed from V and 0 bases from J, the gap between germline ends came to 12 bases. This CDR3 is 15 amino acids long. The DNA of the CDR3 is TGTGCCAGTAGTGGAGACAGCACTAGCACAGATACGCAGTATTTT. Translated: CASSGDSTSTDTQYF.

This clonotype was counted only a few times. The chain is built from TRBV9 and TRBJ2-3; 10 bases fit TRBD1. Germline-derived CDR1 and CDR2 are SGDLS and YYNGEE. The CDR3 has 16 amino acids. J was trimmed by 2 bases and V by 0 bases; bases with no gene match: 3. CDR3: CASSVAGTGVTDTQYF. In DNA, the CDR3 is TGTGCCAGCAGCGTAGCCGGGACAGGGGTCACAGATACGCAGTATTTT. The whole variable domain, remainder taken from reference TRBV9 and TRBJ2-3, is DSGVTQTPKHLITATGQRVTLRCSPRSGDLSVYWYQQSLDQGLQFLIQYYNGEERAKGNILERFSAQQFPDLHSELNLSSLELGDSALYFCASSVAGTGVTDTQYFGPGTRLTVL.

About this clonotype: A clone one base away is much larger, so this may be a read error. The CDR3 DNA is TGTGCCAGCAGCCGACAGACAGGGTACTCTGGGGCCAACGTCCTGACTTTC. Protein product: CASSRQTGYSGANVLTF. The chain is built from TRBV14 and TRBJ2-6; 7 positions agree with TRBD1. Germline CDR1 and CDR2: SGHDN and FVKESK. The CDR3 totals 17 residues. The V segment lost 4 bases and the J segment 0 bases; nucleotides outside the gene matches: 6.

This clonotype appeared many times. The J gene is TRBJ1-2, the V gene TRBV20-1; D is unclear. CDR1 and CDR2 from the germline V gene are DFQATT and SNEGSKA (reference sequence). The CDR3 sequence is 12 residues long. Deletions cut 6 bases from V and 2 bases from J, with 10 bases between. The CDR3 region has the DNA TGCAGTGCGCCGGGAAGAAACTATGGCTACACCTTC. The encoded protein is CSAPGRNYGYTF.

This clonotype was seen only a few times. The rearrangement links TRBV7-6 to TRBJ2-2; D perhaps matches TRBD1 (6 bases). V lost 4 bases and J lost 5, with 17 bases in between. Germline loops: CDR1 SGHVS, CDR2 FNYEAQ. This CDR3 region has 16 residues. CDR3 region: CASSSSYRDKTGELFF. CDR3 DNA sequence: TGTGCCAGCAGCTCTTCTTACAGGGACAAGACCGGGGAGCTGTTTTTT. Full variable domain (remainder filled in from reference TRBV7-6 and TRBJ2-2): GAGVSQSPRYKVTKRGQDVALRCDPISGHVSLYWYRQALGQGPEFLTYFNYEAQQDKSGLPNDRFSAERPEGSISTLTIQRTEQRDSAMYRCASSSSYRDKTGELFFGEGSRLTVL.

The chain joins TRBV20-1 to TRBJ2-7; D is uncertain. Germline assignment: CDR1 DFQATT and CDR2 SNEGSKA (reference sequence). The CDR3 is made up of 12 amino acids. Trimming took 1 base from V and 4 from J, leaving 8 bases between them. The CDR3 coding sequence is TGCAGTGCTAGAGCTAGGGAATACGAGCAGTACTTC. Translated, it gives CSARAREYEQYF.

This clonotype was found a few times. The gene calls are TRBV7-9 and TRBJ2-7; D unresolved. The V gene's germline CDR1 is SEHNR and CDR2 FQNEAQ (reference sequence). The V end was cut by 5 bases, the J end by 6 bases, with 8 bases between. The CDR3 covers 11 residues. CDR3 residues: CASSVVSEQYF. The CDR3 DNA is TGTGCCAGCAGCGTTGTAAGCGAGCAGTACTTC.

This clonotype has just one count. This rearrangement joins TRBV6-6 to TRBJ1-5; D unresolved. The CDR3 extends over 14 amino acids. V lost 2 bases and J 10 bases, leaving 15 bases between the germline ends. Germline lookup yields CDR1 MNHNY and CDR2 SVGAGI (reference sequence). The CDR3 bases are TGTGCCAGCAGTTACGGGGAGCCCCTCCATCCCCAGCATTTT. It encodes CASSYGEPLHPQHF.

The sample holds a few counts of this clonotype. The chain joins TRBV7-9 to TRBJ1-1; D ambiguous. V shed 0 bases and J shed 0 bases, with 5 bases lying between them. Germline CDR1 and CDR2: SEHNR and FQNEAQ (reference sequence). This CDR3 region has 14 residues. CDR3 residues: CASSLASLNTEAFF. For the CDR3, the DNA is TGTGCCAGCAGCTTAGCTAGCCTGAACACTGAAGCTTTCTTT.